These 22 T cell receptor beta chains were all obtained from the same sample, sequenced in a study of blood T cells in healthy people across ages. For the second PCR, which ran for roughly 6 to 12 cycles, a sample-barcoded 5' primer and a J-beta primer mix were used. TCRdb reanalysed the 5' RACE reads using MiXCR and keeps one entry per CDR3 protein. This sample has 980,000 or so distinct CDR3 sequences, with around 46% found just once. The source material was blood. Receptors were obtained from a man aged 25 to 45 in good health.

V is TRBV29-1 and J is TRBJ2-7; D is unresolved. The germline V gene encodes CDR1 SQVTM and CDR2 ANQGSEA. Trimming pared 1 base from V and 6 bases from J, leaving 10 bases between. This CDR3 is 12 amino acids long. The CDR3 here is CSVEVQPSEQYF. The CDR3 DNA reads TGCAGCGTTGAAGTCCAGCCTAGCGAGCAGTACTTC.

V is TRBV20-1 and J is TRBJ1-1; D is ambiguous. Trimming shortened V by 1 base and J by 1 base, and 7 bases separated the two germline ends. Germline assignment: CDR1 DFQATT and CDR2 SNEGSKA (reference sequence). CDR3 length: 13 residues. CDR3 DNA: TGCAGTGCTAGAGGGGCCTCGAACACTGAAGCTTTCTTT. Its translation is CSARGASNTEAFF.

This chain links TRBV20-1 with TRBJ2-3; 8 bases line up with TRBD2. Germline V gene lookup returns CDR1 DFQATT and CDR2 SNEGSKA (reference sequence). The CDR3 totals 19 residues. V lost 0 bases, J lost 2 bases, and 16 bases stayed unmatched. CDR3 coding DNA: TGCAGTGCTAGAGATCAAGAGGGCCAGGTAGCGGGGTACACAGATACGCAGTATTTT. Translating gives CSARDQEGQVAGYTDTQYF.

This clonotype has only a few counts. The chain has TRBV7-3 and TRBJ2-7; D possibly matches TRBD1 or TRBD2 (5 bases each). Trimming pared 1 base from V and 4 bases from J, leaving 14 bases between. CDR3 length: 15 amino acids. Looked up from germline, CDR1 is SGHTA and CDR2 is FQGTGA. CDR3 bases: TGTGCCAGCAGCTTAAACGGGGCGTCGGTGTACGAGCAGTACTTC. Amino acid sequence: CASSLNGASVYEQYF.

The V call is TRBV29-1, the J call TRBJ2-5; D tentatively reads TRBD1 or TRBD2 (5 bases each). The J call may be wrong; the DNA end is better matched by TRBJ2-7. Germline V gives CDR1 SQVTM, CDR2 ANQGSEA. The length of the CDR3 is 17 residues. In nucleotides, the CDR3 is TGCAGCGTTGATGGAGGTAGACTGGGGCTTGGGTCCTACGAGCAGTACTTC. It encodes CSVDGGRLGLGSYEQYF.

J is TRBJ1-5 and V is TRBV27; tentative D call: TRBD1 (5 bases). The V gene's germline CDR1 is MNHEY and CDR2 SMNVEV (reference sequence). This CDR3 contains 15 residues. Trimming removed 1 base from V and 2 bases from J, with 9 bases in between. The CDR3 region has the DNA TGTGCCAGCAGTTTATGGGGGGGTGGCAATCAGCCCCAGCATTTT. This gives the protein CASSLWGGGNQPQHF.

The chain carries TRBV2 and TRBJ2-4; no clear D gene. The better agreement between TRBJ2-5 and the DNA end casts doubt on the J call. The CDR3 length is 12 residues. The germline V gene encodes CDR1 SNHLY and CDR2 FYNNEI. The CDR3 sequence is CALTGTYGTQYF. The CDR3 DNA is TGTGCCCTCACGGGCACCTATGGGACCCAGTACTTC.

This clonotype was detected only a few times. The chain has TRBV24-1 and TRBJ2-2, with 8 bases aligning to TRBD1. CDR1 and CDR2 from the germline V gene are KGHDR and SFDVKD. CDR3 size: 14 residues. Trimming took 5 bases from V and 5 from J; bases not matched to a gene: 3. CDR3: CATSVDRGTGELFF. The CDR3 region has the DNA TGTGCCACCAGTGTCGACAGGGGAACCGGGGAGCTGTTTTTT.

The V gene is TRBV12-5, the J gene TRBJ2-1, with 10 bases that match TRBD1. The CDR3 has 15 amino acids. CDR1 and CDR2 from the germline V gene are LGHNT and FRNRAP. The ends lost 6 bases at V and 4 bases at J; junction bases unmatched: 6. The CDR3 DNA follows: TGTGCTAGTGGACCGGGACAGGGGATTTACAATGAGCAGTTCTTC. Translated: CASGPGQGIYNEQFF.

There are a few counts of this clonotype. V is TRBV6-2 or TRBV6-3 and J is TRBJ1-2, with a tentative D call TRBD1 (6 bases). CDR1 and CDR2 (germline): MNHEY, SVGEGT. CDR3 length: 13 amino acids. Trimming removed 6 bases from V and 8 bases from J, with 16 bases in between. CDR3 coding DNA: TGTGCCAGCAGAGACCGACAGGTCCAGGGCTACACCTTC. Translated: CASRDRQVQGYTF.

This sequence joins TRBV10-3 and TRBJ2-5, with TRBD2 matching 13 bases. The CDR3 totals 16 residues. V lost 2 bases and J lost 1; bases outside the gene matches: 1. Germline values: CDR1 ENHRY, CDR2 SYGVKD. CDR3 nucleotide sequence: TGTGCCATCAGTGAGGGACTAGCGGGGGTCCAAGAGACCCAGTACTTC. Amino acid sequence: CAISEGLAGVQETQYF.

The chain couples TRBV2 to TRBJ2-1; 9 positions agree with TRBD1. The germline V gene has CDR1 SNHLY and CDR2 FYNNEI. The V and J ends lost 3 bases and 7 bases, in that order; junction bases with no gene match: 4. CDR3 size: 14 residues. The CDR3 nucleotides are TGTGCCAGCAGTGAGGGACAGGGAGGGAATGAGCAGTTCTTC. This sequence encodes CASSEGQGGNEQFF.

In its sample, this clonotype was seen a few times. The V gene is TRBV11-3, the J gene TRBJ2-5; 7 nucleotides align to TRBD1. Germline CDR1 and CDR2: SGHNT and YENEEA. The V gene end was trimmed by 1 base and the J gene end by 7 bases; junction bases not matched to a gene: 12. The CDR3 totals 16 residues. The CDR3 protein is CASSLGDRGVSGTQYF. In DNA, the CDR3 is TGTGCCAGCAGCTTAGGGGACAGAGGAGTATCAGGGACCCAGTACTTC.

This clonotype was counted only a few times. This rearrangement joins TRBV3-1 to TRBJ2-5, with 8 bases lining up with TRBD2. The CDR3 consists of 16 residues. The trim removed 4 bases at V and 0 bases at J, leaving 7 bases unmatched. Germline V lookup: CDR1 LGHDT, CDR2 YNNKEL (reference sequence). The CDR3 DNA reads TGTGCCAGCAGCCCCTGGGGTAGCGGGGACCAAGAGACCCAGTACTTC. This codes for CASSPWGSGDQETQYF.

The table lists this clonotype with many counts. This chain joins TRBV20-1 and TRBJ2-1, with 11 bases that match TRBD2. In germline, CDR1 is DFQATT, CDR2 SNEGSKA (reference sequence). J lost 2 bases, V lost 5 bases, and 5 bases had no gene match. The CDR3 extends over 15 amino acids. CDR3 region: CSAPRLAGTYNEQFF. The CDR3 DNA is TGCAGTGCTCCGAGACTAGCGGGGACCTACAATGAGCAGTTCTTC.

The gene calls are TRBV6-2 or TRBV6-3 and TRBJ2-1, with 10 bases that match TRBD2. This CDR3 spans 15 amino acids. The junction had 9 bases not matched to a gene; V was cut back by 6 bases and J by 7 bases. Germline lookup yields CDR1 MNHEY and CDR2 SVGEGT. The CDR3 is CASSPSGGAFNEQFF. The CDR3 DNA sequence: TGTGCCAGCAGCCCCAGCGGGGGGGCCTTTAATGAGCAGTTCTTC.

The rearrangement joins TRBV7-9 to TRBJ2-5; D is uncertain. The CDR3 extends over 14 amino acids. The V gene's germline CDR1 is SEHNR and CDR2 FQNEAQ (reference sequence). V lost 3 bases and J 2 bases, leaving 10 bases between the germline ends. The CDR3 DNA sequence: TGTGCCAGCAGCTTTGTCGGCTTACAAGAGACCCAGTACTTC. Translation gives CASSFVGLQETQYF. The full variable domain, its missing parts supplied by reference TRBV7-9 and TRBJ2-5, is DTGVSQNPRHKITKRGQNVTFRCDPISEHNRLYWYRQTLGQGPEFLTYFQNEAQLEKSRLLSDRFSAERPKGSFSTLEIQRTEQGDSAMYLCASSFVGLQETQYFGPGTRLLVL.

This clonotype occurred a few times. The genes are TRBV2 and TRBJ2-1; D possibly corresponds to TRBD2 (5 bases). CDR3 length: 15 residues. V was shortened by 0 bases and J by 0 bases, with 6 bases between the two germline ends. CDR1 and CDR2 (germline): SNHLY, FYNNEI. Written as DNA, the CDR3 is TGTGCCAGCAGTGAAGCGGACTTCTCCTACAATGAGCAGTTCTTC. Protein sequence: CASSEADFSYNEQFF. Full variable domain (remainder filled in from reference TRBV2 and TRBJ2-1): EPEVTQTPSHQVTQMGQEVILRCVPISNHLYFYWYRQILGQKVEFLVSFYNNEISEKSEIFDDQFSVERPDGSNFTLKIRSTKLEDSAMYFCASSEADFSYNEQFFGPGTRLTVL.

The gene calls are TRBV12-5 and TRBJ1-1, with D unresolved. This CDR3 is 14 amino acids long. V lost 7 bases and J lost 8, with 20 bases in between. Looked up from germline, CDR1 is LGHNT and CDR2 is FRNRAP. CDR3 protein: CASVADGGMTEAFF. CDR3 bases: TGTGCTAGTGTCGCGGACGGAGGGATGACGGAAGCTTTCTTT.

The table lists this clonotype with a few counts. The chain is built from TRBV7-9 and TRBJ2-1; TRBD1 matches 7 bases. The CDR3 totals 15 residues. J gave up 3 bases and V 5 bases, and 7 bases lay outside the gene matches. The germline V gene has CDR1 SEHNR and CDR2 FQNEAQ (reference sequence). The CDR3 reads CASSPRQGYYNEQFF. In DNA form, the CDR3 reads TGTGCCAGCAGCCCTCGACAGGGATACTACAATGAGCAGTTCTTC.

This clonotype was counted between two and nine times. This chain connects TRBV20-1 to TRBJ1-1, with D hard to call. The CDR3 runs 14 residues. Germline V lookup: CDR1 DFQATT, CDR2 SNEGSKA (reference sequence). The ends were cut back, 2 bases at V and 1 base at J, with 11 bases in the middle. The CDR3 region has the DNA TGCAGTGCTAGATCGGCCGGCCCGAACACTGAAGCTTTCTTT. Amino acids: CSARSAGPNTEAFF.

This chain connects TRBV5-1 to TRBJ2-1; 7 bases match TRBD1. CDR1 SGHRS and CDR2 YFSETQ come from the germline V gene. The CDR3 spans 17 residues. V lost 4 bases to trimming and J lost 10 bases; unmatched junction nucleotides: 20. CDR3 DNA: TGCGCCAGCAGCAGAACCGCCGGGACAGATTATCTGGGGGAGCAGTTCTTC. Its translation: CASSRTAGTDYLGEQFF. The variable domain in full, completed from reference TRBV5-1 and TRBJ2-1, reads KAGVTQTPRYLIKTRGQQVTLSCSPISGHRSVSWYQQTPGQGLQFLFEYFSETQRNKGNFPGRFSGRQFSNSRSEMNVSTLELGDSALYLCASSRTAGTDYLGEQFFGPGTRLTVL.